Each of the 9 T cell receptor beta chains below was sequenced from the same sample in a study of graft-versus-host responses after intestinal transplantation. These receptors' targets are unknown. This table comes from immunoSEQ multiplex PCR, and its TCRdb copy is limited to in-frame clones, with some not included. The sample has about 85,000 clones, roughly 80% seen once. The material sequenced was unstimulated CD4+ T cells sorted from spleen or lymph node cells, taken before intestinal transplant. All receptors come from a human donor who received an intestinal transplant.

The V gene is TRBV7-9, the J gene TRBJ2-7; D might be TRBD2 (5 bases). V shed 7 bases and J shed 0 bases, with 10 bases lying between them. The germline V gene encodes CDR1 SEHNR and CDR2 FQNEAQ (reference sequence). The CDR3 covers 13 residues. The CDR3 DNA sequence: TGTGCCAGCACCCGGACTGGCTCCTACGAGCAGTACTTC. It codes for CASTRTGSYEQYF.

V gene TRBV13 combines with J gene TRBJ2-3; 13 bases align to TRBD2. Losses at the gene ends were 5 bases for V and 2 bases for J; bases not matched to a gene: 7. The CDR3 has 17 amino acids. CDR1 PRHDT and CDR2 FYEKMQ come from the germline V gene (reference sequence). The chain's CDR3 is CASSLRLAGGHTDTQYF. The CDR3 DNA reads TGTGCCAGCAGCCTCCGACTAGCGGGGGGCCACACAGATACGCAGTATTTT.

This clone was detected once. This sequence joins TRBV7-2 and TRBJ2-7, with a possible D match to TRBD2 (6 bases). This CDR3 is 15 amino acids long. The V gene's germline CDR1 is SGHTA and CDR2 FQGNSA. V shed 5 bases and J shed 2 bases, with 16 bases lying between them. The DNA for the CDR3 is TGTGCCAGCAGCCTCCAGTATGGGGGGACCTACGAGCAGTACTTC. Translation gives CASSLQYGGTYEQYF.

The chain recombines TRBV4-2 with TRBJ2-5, with TRBD1 matching over 8 bases. CDR3 length: 15 amino acids. Germline V gives CDR1 LGHNA, CDR2 YNFKEQ. Trimming at V came to 0 bases and at J to 11 bases, leaving 11 bases not matched to a gene. Here the CDR3 reads CASSQDNRGLGEQYF. CDR3 DNA sequence: TGTGCCAGCAGCCAAGACAACAGGGGGTTGGGGGAGCAGTACTTC.

The chain combines TRBV25-1 with TRBJ1-2; tentatively, D is TRBD1 (6 bases). Germline-derived CDR1 and CDR2 are MGHDK and SYGVNS. Trimming shortened V by 2 bases and J by 6 bases, and 13 bases separated the two germline ends. The CDR3 consists of 14 residues. The CDR3 DNA reads TGTGCCAGCAGTGAAGATCTTAGGGGGAATGGCTACACCTTC. Its translation is CASSEDLRGNGYTF.

This clone appeared a single time. The gene calls are TRBV27 and TRBJ2-5, with 7 bases that match TRBD2. The ends lost 2 bases at V and 4 bases at J; junction bases unmatched: 10. Germline CDR1 MNHEY, CDR2 SMNVEV (reference sequence). This CDR3 comprises 16 residues. CDR3 coding DNA: TGTGCCAGCAGTTTACGGGACCCCGGGAGGTCAGAGACCCAGTACTTC. Its translation is CASSLRDPGRSETQYF.

This rearrangement joins TRBV9 to TRBJ2-1; tentatively, D is TRBD1 (6 bases). V dropped 2 bases and J dropped 0 bases, with 9 bases sitting between them. The germline V gene encodes CDR1 SGDLS and CDR2 YYNGEE. This CDR3 is 15 amino acids long. This CDR3 reads CASSVEGDSYNEQFF. The DNA of the CDR3 is TGTGCCAGCAGCGTTGAGGGGGACTCCTACAATGAGCAGTTCTTC.

The J gene is TRBJ1-2, the V gene TRBV9; D not resolved. CDR3 size: 14 residues. V was clipped by 4 bases and J by 2 bases, with 12 bases between them. Germline assignment: CDR1 SGDLS and CDR2 YYNGEE. CDR3 bases: TGTGCCAGCAGCTATCCCGACAACAACTATGGCTACACCTTC. This codes for CASSYPDNNYGYTF.

The chain uses TRBV5-4 and TRBJ2-3; D is undetermined. The V end was cut by 0 bases, the J end by 0 bases, with 11 bases between. The CDR3 extends over 16 amino acids. Germline V CDR1 and CDR2: SGHNT, YYREEE (reference sequence). This CDR3 reads CASSLAWPQSTDTQYF. The CDR3, as DNA: TGTGCCAGCAGCTTGGCATGGCCCCAGAGCACAGATACGCAGTATTTT.